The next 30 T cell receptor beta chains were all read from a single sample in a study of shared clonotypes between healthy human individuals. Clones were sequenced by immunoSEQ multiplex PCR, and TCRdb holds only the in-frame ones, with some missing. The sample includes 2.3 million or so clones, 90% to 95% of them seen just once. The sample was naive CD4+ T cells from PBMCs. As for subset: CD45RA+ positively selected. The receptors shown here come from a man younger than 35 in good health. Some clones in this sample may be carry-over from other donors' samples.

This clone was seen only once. CDR3 nucleotides: TGTGCCAGCAGCTCCAAACAGGGGAACACTGAAGCTTTCTTT. It specifies CASSSKQGNTEAFF. The chain employs TRBV7-2 and TRBJ1-1; possible D gene TRBD1, 6 bases. The CDR3 totals 14 residues. The V end was cut by 4 bases, the J end by 1 base, with 10 bases between. Germline V gene lookup returns CDR1 SGHTA and CDR2 FQGNSA.

The DNA of the CDR3 is TGCAGCGTCCGTGGGGCGGGACCGGGGCTCACAGATACGCAGTATTTT. This sequence encodes CSVRGAGPGLTDTQYF. The chain employs TRBV29-1 and TRBJ2-3, with D perhaps matching TRBD2 (6 bases). CDR3 length: 16 amino acids. V was clipped by 6 bases and J by 2 bases, with 21 bases between them. Germline V lookup: CDR1 SQVTM, CDR2 ANQGSEA.

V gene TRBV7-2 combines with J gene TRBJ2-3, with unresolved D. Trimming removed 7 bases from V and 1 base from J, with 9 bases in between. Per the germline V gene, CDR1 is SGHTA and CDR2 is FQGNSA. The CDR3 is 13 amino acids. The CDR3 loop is CASNLRGTDTQYF. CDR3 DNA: TGTGCCAGCAACCTCCGAGGCACAGATACGCAGTATTTT.

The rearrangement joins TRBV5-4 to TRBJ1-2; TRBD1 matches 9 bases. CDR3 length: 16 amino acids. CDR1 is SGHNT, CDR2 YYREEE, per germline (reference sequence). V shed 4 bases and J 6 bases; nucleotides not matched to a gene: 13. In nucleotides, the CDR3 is TGTGCCAGCAGCCGGGCGGTAGCGGGACAGGGCCATGGCTACACCTTC. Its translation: CASSRAVAGQGHGYTF.

The CDR3 DNA reads TGTGCCAGCAGTCCCTTCGGCCGGGAGACCCAGTACTTC. Translation gives CASSPFGRETQYF. The chain uses TRBV28 and TRBJ2-5, with D unresolved. The CDR3 covers 13 residues. Trimming shortened V by 5 bases and J by 5 bases, and 12 bases separated the two germline ends. From germline, CDR1 is MDHEN and CDR2 SYDVKM.

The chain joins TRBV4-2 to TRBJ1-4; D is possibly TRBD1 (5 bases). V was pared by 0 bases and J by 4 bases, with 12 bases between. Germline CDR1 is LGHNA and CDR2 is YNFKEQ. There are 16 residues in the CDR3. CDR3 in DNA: TGTGCCAGCAGCCAAGACCGGGGCAGGCTTAATGAAAAACTGTTTTTT. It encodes CASSQDRGRLNEKLFF.

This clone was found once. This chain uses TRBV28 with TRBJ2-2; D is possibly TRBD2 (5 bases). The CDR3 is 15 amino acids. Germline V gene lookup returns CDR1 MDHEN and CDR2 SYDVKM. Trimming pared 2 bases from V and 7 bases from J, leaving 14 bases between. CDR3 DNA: TGTGCCAGCAGTTTAGTACGGGTGGGGAGCGGGGAGCTGTTTTTT. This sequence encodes CASSLVRVGSGELFF. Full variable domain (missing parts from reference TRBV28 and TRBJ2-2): DVKVTQSSRYLVKRTGEKVFLECVQDMDHENMFWYRQDPGLGLRLIYFSYDVKMKEKGDIPEGYSVSREKKERFSLILESASTNQTSMYLCASSLVRVGSGELFFGEGSRLTVL.

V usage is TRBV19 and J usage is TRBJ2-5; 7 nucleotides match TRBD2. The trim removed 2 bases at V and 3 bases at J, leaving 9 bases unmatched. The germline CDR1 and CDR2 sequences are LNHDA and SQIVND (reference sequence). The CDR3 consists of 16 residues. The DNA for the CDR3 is TGTGCCAGTAGTATACCTGAGGCGGGAGTGAAAGAGACCCAGTACTTC. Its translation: CASSIPEAGVKETQYF. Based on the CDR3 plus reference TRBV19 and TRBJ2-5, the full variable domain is DGGITQSPKYLFRKEGQNVTLSCEQNLNHDAMYWYRQDPGQGLRLIYYSQIVNDFQKGDIAEGYSVSREKKESFPLTVTSAQKNPTAFYLCASSIPEAGVKETQYFGPGTRLLVL.

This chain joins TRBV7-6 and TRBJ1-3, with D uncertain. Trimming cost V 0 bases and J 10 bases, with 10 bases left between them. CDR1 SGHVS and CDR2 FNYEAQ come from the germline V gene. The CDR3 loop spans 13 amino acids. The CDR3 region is CASSLAPVTTIYF. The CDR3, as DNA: TGTGCCAGCAGCTTAGCCCCGGTGACGACCATATATTTT.

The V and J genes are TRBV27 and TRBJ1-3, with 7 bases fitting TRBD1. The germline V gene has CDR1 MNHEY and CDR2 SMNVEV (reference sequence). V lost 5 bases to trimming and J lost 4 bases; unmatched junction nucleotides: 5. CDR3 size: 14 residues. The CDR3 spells CASSEGGAGNTIYF. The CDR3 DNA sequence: TGTGCCAGCAGTGAAGGGGGCGCGGGAAACACCATATATTTT.

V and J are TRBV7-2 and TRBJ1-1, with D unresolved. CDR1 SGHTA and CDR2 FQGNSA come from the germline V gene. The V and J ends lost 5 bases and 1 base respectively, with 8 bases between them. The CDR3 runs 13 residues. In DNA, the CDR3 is TGTGCCAGCAGCCAACAGTCGAACACTGAAGCTTTCTTT. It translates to CASSQQSNTEAFF.

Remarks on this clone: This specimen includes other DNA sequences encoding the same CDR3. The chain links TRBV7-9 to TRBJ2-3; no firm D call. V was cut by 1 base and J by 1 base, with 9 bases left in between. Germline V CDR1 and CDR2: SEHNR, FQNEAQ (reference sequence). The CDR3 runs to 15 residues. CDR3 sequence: CASSLEGAGTDTQYF. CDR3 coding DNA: TGTGCCAGCAGCTTAGAAGGTGCAGGCACAGATACGCAGTATTTT.

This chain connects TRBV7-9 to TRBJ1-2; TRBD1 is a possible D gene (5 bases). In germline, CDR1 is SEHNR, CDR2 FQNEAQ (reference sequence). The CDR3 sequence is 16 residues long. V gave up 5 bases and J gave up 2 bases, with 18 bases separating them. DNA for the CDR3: TGTGCCAGCAGCAAGGGGTTGTCGTCAGGAAACTATGGCTACACCTTC. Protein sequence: CASSKGLSSGNYGYTF.

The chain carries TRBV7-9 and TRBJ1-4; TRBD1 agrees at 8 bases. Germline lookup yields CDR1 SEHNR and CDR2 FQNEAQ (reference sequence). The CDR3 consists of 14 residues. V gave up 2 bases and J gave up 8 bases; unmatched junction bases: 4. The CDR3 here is CASSLQGAREKLFF. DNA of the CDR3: TGTGCCAGCAGCTTACAGGGGGCGAGGGAAAAACTGTTTTTT.

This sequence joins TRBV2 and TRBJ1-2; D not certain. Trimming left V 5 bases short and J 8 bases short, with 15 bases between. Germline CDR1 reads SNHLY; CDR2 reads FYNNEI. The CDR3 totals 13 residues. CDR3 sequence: CASSRDVKVGYTF. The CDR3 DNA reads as TGTGCCAGCAGTCGAGACGTAAAGGTCGGCTACACCTTC.

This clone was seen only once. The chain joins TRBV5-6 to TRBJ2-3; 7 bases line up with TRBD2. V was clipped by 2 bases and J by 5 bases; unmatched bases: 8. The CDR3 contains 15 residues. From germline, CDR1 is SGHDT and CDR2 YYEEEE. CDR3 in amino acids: CASSFPRGEGDTQYF. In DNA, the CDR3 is TGTGCCAGCAGCTTTCCTCGCGGGGAGGGAGATACGCAGTATTTT.

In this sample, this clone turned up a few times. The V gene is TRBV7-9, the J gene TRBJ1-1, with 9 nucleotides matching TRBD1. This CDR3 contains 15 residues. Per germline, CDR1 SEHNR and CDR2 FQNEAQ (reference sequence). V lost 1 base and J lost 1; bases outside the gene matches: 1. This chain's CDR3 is CASSLGQGGNTEAFF. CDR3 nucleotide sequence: TGTGCCAGCAGCTTAGGACAGGGGGGGAACACTGAAGCTTTCTTT.

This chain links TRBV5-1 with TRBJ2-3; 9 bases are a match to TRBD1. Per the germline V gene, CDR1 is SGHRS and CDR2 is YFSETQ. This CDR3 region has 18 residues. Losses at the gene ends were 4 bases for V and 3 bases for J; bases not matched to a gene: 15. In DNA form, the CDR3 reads TGCGCCAGCAGCCCCTATCCCGTAGGACAGGGGAAAACAGATACGCAGTATTTT. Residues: CASSPYPVGQGKTDTQYF.

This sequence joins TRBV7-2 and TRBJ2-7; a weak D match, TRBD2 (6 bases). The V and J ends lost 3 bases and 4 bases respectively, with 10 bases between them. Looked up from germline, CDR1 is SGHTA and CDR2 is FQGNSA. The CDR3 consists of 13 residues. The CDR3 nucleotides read TGTGCCAGCAGCTTTCGGGAGAGATACGAGCAGTACTTC. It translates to CASSFRERYEQYF. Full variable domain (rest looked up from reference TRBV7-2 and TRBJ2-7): GAGVSQSPSNKVTEKGKDVELRCDPISGHTALYWYRQSLGQGLEFLIYFQGNSAPDKSGLPSDRFSAERTGGSVSTLTIQRTQQEDSAVYLCASSFRERYEQYFGPGTRLTVT.

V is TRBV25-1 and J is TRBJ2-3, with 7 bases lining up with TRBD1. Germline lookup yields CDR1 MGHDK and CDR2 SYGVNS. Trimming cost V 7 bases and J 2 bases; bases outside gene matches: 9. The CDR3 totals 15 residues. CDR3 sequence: CASKSDRDNTDTQYF. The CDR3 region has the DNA TGTGCCAGCAAATCCGACAGGGACAACACAGATACGCAGTATTTT.

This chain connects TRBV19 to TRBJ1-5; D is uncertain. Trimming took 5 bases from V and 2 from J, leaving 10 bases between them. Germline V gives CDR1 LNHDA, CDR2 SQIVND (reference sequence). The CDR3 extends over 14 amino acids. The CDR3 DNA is TGTGCCAGTAGTCCGGGTATGGGCAATCAGCCCCAGCATTTT. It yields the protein CASSPGMGNQPQHF.

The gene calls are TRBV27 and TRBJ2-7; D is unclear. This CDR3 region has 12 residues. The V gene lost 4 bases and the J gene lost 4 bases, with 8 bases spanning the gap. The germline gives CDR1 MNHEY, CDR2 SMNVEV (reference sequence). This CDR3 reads CASSSEPYEQYF. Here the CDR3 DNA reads TGTGCCAGCAGTTCTGAACCTTACGAGCAGTACTTC.

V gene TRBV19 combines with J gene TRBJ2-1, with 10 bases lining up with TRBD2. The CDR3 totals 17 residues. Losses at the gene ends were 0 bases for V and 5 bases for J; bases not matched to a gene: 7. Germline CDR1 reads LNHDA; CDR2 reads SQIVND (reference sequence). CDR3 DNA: TGTGCCAGTAGTATAGATCGGCTAGCGGGAGCCAACAATGAGCAGTTCTTC. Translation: CASSIDRLAGANNEQFF.

CDR3 nucleotide sequence: TGTGCCAGCTCACTGGGACTCCCCAATGAGCAGTTCTTC. Amino acids: CASSLGLPNEQFF. This chain connects TRBV18 to TRBJ2-1, with TRBD2 as a possible D gene (6 bases). V lost 4 bases and J lost 6, with 10 bases in between. The germline gives CDR1 KGHSH, CDR2 LQKENI. The CDR3 is 13 amino acids.

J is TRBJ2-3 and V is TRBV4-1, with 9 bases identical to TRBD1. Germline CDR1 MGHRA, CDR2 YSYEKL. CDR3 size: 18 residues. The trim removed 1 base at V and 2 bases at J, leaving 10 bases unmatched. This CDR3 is CASSQVLLGTGTTDTQYF. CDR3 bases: TGCGCCAGCAGCCAAGTTTTGCTCGGGACAGGGACCACAGATACGCAGTATTTT.

CDR3: CASRPGQLSGNTIYF. Here the CDR3 DNA reads TGTGCCAGCAGACCTGGACAGCTCTCTGGAAACACCATATATTTT. The chain links TRBV27 to TRBJ1-3, with D perhaps matching TRBD1 (6 bases). The CDR3 runs to 15 residues. From germline, CDR1 is MNHEY and CDR2 SMNVEV (reference sequence). The V gene lost 6 bases and the J gene lost 0 bases, with 12 bases spanning the gap.

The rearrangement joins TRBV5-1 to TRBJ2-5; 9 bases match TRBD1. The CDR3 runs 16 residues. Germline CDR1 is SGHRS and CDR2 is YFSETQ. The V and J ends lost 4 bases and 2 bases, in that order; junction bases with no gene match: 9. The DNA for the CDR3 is TGCGCCAGCAGCCCATGGGTAGGGACAGGGCAAGAGACCCAGTACTTC. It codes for CASSPWVGTGQETQYF.

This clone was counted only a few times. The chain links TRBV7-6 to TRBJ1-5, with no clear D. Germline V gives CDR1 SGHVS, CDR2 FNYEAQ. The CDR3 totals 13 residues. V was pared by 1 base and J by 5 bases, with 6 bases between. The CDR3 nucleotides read TGTGCCAGCAGCTTAGTGGGAGATCAGCCCCAGCATTTT. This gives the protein CASSLVGDQPQHF.

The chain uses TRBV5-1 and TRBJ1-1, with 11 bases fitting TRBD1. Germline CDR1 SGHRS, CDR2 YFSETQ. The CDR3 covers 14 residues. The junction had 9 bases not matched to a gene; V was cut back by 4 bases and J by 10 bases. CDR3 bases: TGCGCCAGCAGCCTGGGGACAGGGGGTATGGGAGCTTTCTTT. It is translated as CASSLGTGGMGAFF. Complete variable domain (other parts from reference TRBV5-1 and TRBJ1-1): KAGVTQTPRYLIKTRGQQVTLSCSPISGHRSVSWYQQTPGQGLQFLFEYFSETQRNKGNFPGRFSGRQFSNSRSEMNVSTLELGDSALYLCASSLGTGGMGAFFGQGTRLTVV.

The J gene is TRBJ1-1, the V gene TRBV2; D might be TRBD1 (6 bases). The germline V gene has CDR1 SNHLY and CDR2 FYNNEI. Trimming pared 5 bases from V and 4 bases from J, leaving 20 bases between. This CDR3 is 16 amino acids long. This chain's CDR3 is CASSPRQPTGATEAFF. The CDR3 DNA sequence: TGTGCCAGCAGTCCACGCCAACCAACGGGGGCCACTGAAGCTTTCTTT.